This T cell receptor (beta chain) is from a study of radiation and T cells in renal cell carcinoma. This clone appeared a few times. TCRdb keeps only in-frame clones here, not all; method: immunoSEQ multiplex PCR. The sample includes fewer than 200,000 clones, about 87% of them seen just once. As to time point: blood 4 weeks post-SBRT, at nephrectomy. Specified treatment: 15 Gy SBRT to primary tumor, nephrectomy 4 weeks later. Nephrectomy followed 15 Gy stereotactic body radiation by 4 weeks. Radiation-treated patients gave blood at baseline, week 2 and week 4. This renal cell carcinoma was of the clear cell type. This receptor was obtained from a woman aged 45-59 years with renal cell carcinoma. Sequenced here: blood, sampled from a patient whose treatment included radiotherapy and nephrectomy.

Here the CDR3 reads CASRGTGTNYGYTF. The CDR3 DNA reads as TGTGCCAGTAGGGGGACAGGGACTAACTATGGCTACACCTTC. The genes are TRBV19 and TRBJ1-2, with 9 bases that match TRBD1. V trimming: 6 bases; J trimming: 0 bases; junction bases outside the gene matches: 2. Looked up from germline, CDR1 is LNHDA and CDR2 is SQIVND (reference sequence). The CDR3 is 14 amino acids.